This T cell receptor beta chain appears in the sequencing data of a study of post-analysis software for immune sequencing data (dated by TCRdb to the mid-2010s). About the full investigation: Disease courses on record covered relapsing-remitting, secondary progressive and progressive-relapsing multiple sclerosis, though some patients had no subtype annotation. The patient repertoires were compared against approximately eleven previously published healthy control repertoires obtained from donors aged roughly 6 to 25 years. A subset of samples was prepared in parallel using single-end sample barcoding, then pooled and co-amplified after Illumina adapter ligation.

Notes on this clonotype: There is no known antigen for this receptor. No base qualities exist here, and no much larger clone lies one base off it.

Library prep was done by PCR. Sequenced using an Illumina HiSeq 2500. To reduce PCR and sequencing biases, unique molecular identifiers were incorporated into the TCR beta cDNA libraries. Every 1 to 10 million input T cells yielded some 500,000 cDNA molecules, meaning each molecule approximated one T cell. The patient libraries were prepared and sequenced using the same protocol as the earlier healthy control dataset. Within a given batch, samples were prepared together, multiplexed and sequenced on the same HiSeq lane. The original pipeline was this. MIGEC was used to process the raw barcoded reads, and molecular identifier groups with only a single read were discarded before consensus assembly and CDR3 extraction. VDJtools was used for post-analysis of the clonotype tables, with diversity normalized by down-sampling every dataset to the smallest sample size. To correct batch-related cross-sample contamination, repertoire overlap clustering matched CDR3 amino acid sequences but not nucleotide sequences. TCRdb reworked the public reads: Q25 trimming with fastp, MiXCR clone assembly, productive beta chains retained. Identical CDR3 protein sequences are pooled into one entry, listed with their most common genes and DNA. TCRdb's processing, not the authors', yielded these V and J calls. The sample table lists hundreds of thousands of distinct CDR3 sequences, roughly 50% of them with a count of one. The ten biggest clones cover over 4% of the sample.

CDR3 length: 14 amino acids, cysteine to phenylalanine. The retained sequence is limited to the CDR3, 42 bases, with the frame set at the first base. V is trimmed back by 6 bases and J by 3 bases, and the junction contains 4 bases that no gene match accounts for. The germline V gene gives CDR1 as SGHTA and CDR2 as FQGNSA. On the study overall, not on this receptor specifically: The control group was slightly older than the multiple sclerosis patient group. Compared with controls, multiple sclerosis patients had significantly lower normalized Chao1 diversity, a finding suggesting substantial peripheral T-cell clonal expansion. When samples were clustered directly using the F measure, samples prepared in the same batch co-clustered strongly, which prompted a batch-effect correction. Patients showed significantly higher frequencies than controls for about five TRBV segments, among them TRBV5-6, TRBV5-1 and TRBV20-1.

TCR beta repertoires were profiled from peripheral blood of 13 young patients with multiple sclerosis to demonstrate the VDJtools post-analysis software. Multiple sclerosis patients were children and adolescents aged roughly 6 to 17 years. The chain employs TRBV7-2 and TRBJ1-2, with 10 bases matching TRBD1. The specimen was blood. This TCR came from a girl aged 5-17 years with multiple sclerosis. At the DNA level, the sequence is TGTGCCAGCAGAATGGACAGGGGGGACTATGGCTACACCTTC. Its translation is CASRMDRGDYGYTF.